These T cell receptor beta chains were read from a single sample in a study of blood T cell repertoires in COVID-19. Using immunoSEQ multiplex PCR, the repertoire was profiled, and TCRdb retains in-frame clones only, with some absent. The sample holds nearly 25,000 clones; 80% to 90% are singletons and the top ten take around 9.7%. The specimen sequenced was peripheral blood. The receptors derive from a man aged 70-80 years with acute or convalescent COVID-19. Each CDR3 is given with its conserved first and last residue. Each record gives: clone size, D gene, CDR3 length, J gene, V gene, CDR3 protein, CDR3 DNA. The D gene is left open where the match is weak. The size entry is marked missing in some rows and otherwise reads once, few, many or a size class.

clone size: -; D gene: TRBD1; CDR3 length: 15; J gene: TRBJ2-7; V gene: TRBV5-1; CDR3 protein: CASSLAGTGGYEQYF; CDR3 DNA: TGCGCCAGCAGCTTGGCCGGGACAGGGGGCTACGAGCAGTACTTC
clone size: -; D gene: TRBD2; CDR3 length: 16; J gene: TRBJ2-1; V gene: TRBV28; CDR3 protein: CAAKSPGLAGFDEQFF; CDR3 DNA: TGTGCCGCCAAATCCCCGGGGCTAGCGGGATTCGATGAGCAGTTCTTC
clone size: -; D gene: TRBD1; CDR3 length: 17; J gene: TRBJ2-7; V gene: TRBV19; CDR3 protein: CASSRNSGTGVSYEQYF; CDR3 DNA: TGTGCCAGTAGTAGAAACTCCGGGACAGGGGTCTCCTACGAGCAGTACTTC
clone size: -; D gene: -; CDR3 length: 16; J gene: TRBJ2-3; V gene: TRBV24-1; CDR3 protein: CATSDQPGNWADTQYF; CDR3 DNA: TGTGCCACCAGTGACCAGCCGGGGAATTGGGCAGATACGCAGTATTTT
clone size: -; D gene: TRBD1; CDR3 length: 15; J gene: TRBJ2-2; V gene: TRBV11-2; CDR3 protein: CASSSGQGSTGELFF; CDR3 DNA: TGTGCCAGCAGCTCCGGACAGGGGAGCACCGGGGAGCTGTTTTTT
clone size: -; D gene: TRBD1; CDR3 length: 13; J gene: TRBJ2-5; V gene: TRBV10-1; CDR3 protein: CASSPGGQETQYF; CDR3 DNA: TGCGCCAGCAGCCCAGGGGGCCAAGAGACCCAGTACTTC
clone size: once; D gene: -; CDR3 length: 11; J gene: TRBJ2-7; V gene: TRBV10-3; CDR3 protein: CAISESQGLCF; CDR3 DNA: TGTGCCATCAGTGAGTCACAGGGCTTATGTTTC
clone size: -; D gene: TRBD1; CDR3 length: 13; J gene: TRBJ2-2; V gene: TRBV7-8; CDR3 protein: CASSWDRKGELFF; CDR3 DNA: TGTGCCAGCAGCTGGGACAGGAAGGGGGAGCTGTTTTTT
clone size: -; D gene: TRBD1; CDR3 length: 16; J gene: TRBJ1-5; V gene: TRBV7-9; CDR3 protein: CASSLGETGGNQPQHF; CDR3 DNA: TGTGCCAGCAGCTTAGGCGAGACAGGGGGTAATCAGCCCCAGCATTTT
clone size: -; D gene: -; CDR3 length: 18; J gene: TRBJ2-1; V gene: TRBV12-1; CDR3 protein: CASSPDWGYSGSIDEQFF; CDR3 DNA: TGTGCCAGCAGCCCCGACTGGGGGTACAGCGGGAGTATCGATGAGCAGTTCTTC
clone size: -; D gene: TRBD1; CDR3 length: 13; J gene: TRBJ2-7; V gene: TRBV29-1; CDR3 protein: CSGGQGHSYEQYF; CDR3 DNA: TGCAGCGGCGGACAGGGTCACTCCTACGAGCAGTACTTC
clone size: -; D gene: TRBD1; CDR3 length: 14; J gene: TRBJ2-5; V gene: TRBV10-1; CDR3 protein: CASSHNRGRETQYF; CDR3 DNA: TGCGCCAGCAGTCACAACAGGGGGCGAGAGACCCAGTACTTC
clone size: -; D gene: -; CDR3 length: 15; J gene: TRBJ1-5; V gene: TRBV10-3; CDR3 protein: CAISESGQGNQPQHF; CDR3 DNA: TGTGCCATCAGTGAGTCTGGGCAGGGCAATCAGCCCCAGCATTTT
clone size: -; D gene: TRBD1; CDR3 length: 11; J gene: TRBJ1-1; V gene: TRBV6-5; CDR3 protein: CASSYQGAAFF; CDR3 DNA: TGTGCCAGCAGTTATCAGGGGGCGGCTTTCTTT
clone size: -; D gene: -; CDR3 length: 13; J gene: TRBJ2-1; V gene: TRBV5-6; CDR3 protein: CASSLDFGNEQFF; CDR3 DNA: TGTGCCAGCAGCTTGGACTTTGGCAATGAGCAGTTCTTC
clone size: -; D gene: TRBD1; CDR3 length: 15; J gene: TRBJ2-5; V gene: TRBV19; CDR3 protein: CASSIGTGGEETQYF; CDR3 DNA: TGTGCCAGTAGTATTGGGACAGGGGGCGAAGAGACCCAGTACTTC
clone size: -; D gene: -; CDR3 length: 13; J gene: TRBJ1-6; V gene: TRBV11-2; CDR3 protein: CASSLGSDSPLHF; CDR3 DNA: TGTGCCAGCAGCTTAGGATCGGATTCACCCCTCCACTTT
clone size: few; D gene: TRBD1; CDR3 length: 15; J gene: TRBJ1-4; V gene: TRBV28; CDR3 protein: CASSPTTGGNEKLFF; CDR3 DNA: TGTGCCAGCAGTCCAACGACAGGGGGTAATGAAAAACTGTTTTTT
clone size: -; D gene: -; CDR3 length: 16; J gene: TRBJ2-3; V gene: TRBV9; CDR3 protein: CASSGGWTTHTDTQYF; CDR3 DNA: TGTGCCAGCAGCGGGGGATGGACTACCCACACAGATACGCAGTATTTT
clone size: -; D gene: -; CDR3 length: 17; J gene: TRBJ1-2; V gene: TRBV5-1; CDR3 protein: CASSRDNISPSNYGYTF; CDR3 DNA: TGCGCCAGCAGCCGGGACAACATTTCCCCTTCCAACTATGGCTACACCTTC
clone size: -; D gene: TRBD1; CDR3 length: 14; J gene: TRBJ1-1; V gene: TRBV28; CDR3 protein: CASSPPTGQVEAFF; CDR3 DNA: TGTGCCAGCAGCCCTCCTACCGGACAGGTTGAAGCTTTCTTT
clone size: -; D gene: -; CDR3 length: 15; J gene: TRBJ2-7; V gene: TRBV18; CDR3 protein: CASSLTKALEWEQYF; CDR3 DNA: TGTGCCAGCTCCTTAACTAAGGCACTAGAATGGGAGCAGTACTTC
clone size: once; D gene: TRBD1; CDR3 length: 14; J gene: TRBJ2-5; V gene: TRBV5-1; CDR3 protein: CASSLVQGAETQYF; CDR3 DNA: TGCGCCAGCAGCTTGGTACAGGGGGCGGAGACCCAGTACTTC
clone size: -; D gene: TRBD2; CDR3 length: 17; J gene: TRBJ2-3; V gene: TRBV4-2; CDR3 protein: CASSQPSAGGITDTQYF; CDR3 DNA: TGTGCCAGCAGCCAACCCTCAGCGGGGGGTATAACAGATACGCAGTATTTT
clone size: -; D gene: -; CDR3 length: 15; J gene: TRBJ2-1; V gene: TRBV24-1; CDR3 protein: CATSDLQPGVEEQFF; CDR3 DNA: TGTGCCACCAGTGATTTGCAACCGGGAGTAGAGGAGCAGTTCTTC
clone size: -; D gene: -; CDR3 length: 14; J gene: TRBJ1-5; V gene: TRBV7-8; CDR3 protein: CASSLGQGGQPQHF; CDR3 DNA: TGTGCCAGCAGCTTAGGGCAGGGCGGCCAGCCCCAGCATTTT
clone size: -; D gene: TRBD1; CDR3 length: 14; J gene: TRBJ1-5; V gene: TRBV5-6; CDR3 protein: CASSSSGGSQPQHF; CDR3 DNA: TGTGCCAGCAGCAGTTCAGGGGGTTCTCAGCCCCAGCATTTT
clone size: -; D gene: TRBD2; CDR3 length: 20; J gene: TRBJ2-2; V gene: TRBV27; CDR3 protein: CASSPAGLAGEKSNTGELFF; CDR3 DNA: TGTGCCAGCAGTCCTGCGGGACTAGCGGGGGAGAAAAGTAACACCGGGGAGCTGTTTTTT
clone size: -; D gene: TRBD1; CDR3 length: 19; J gene: TRBJ1-6; V gene: TRBV5-1; CDR3 protein: CASSLGEPGQGSYNSPLHF; CDR3 DNA: TGCGCCAGCAGCTTGGGGGAGCCCGGACAGGGATCCTATAATTCACCCCTCCACTTT
clone size: few; D gene: -; CDR3 length: 13; J gene: TRBJ1-1; V gene: TRBV6-6; CDR3 protein: CASSYSSNTEAFF; CDR3 DNA: TGTGCCAGCAGTTACTCTAGCAACACTGAAGCTTTCTTT
clone size: -; D gene: TRBD2; CDR3 length: 15; J gene: TRBJ2-1; V gene: TRBV11-3; CDR3 protein: CASSLGASGTPEQFF; CDR3 DNA: TGTGCCAGCAGCTTAGGGGCTAGCGGGACTCCCGAGCAGTTCTTC
clone size: -; D gene: TRBD1; CDR3 length: 13; J gene: TRBJ1-5; V gene: TRBV12-3/TRBV12-4; CDR3 protein: CASTAGGSQPQHF; CDR3 DNA: TGTGCCAGCACTGCAGGGGGTAGTCAGCCCCAGCATTTT
clone size: -; D gene: TRBD1; CDR3 length: 14; J gene: TRBJ2-3; V gene: TRBV7-9; CDR3 protein: CASIRQGGTDTQYF; CDR3 DNA: TGTGCCAGCATCCGACAGGGGGGTACAGATACGCAGTATTTT
clone size: -; D gene: -; CDR3 length: 15; J gene: TRBJ2-7; V gene: TRBV11-2; CDR3 protein: CASSYPRARTYEQYF; CDR3 DNA: TGTGCCAGCAGCTACCCCAGAGCGAGAACTTACGAGCAGTACTTC
clone size: once; D gene: -; CDR3 length: 13; J gene: TRBJ1-1; V gene: TRBV27; CDR3 protein: CASSLEGNTEAFF; CDR3 DNA: TGTGCCAGCAGTTTAGAGGGGAACACTGAAGCTTTCTTT
clone size: -; D gene: -; CDR3 length: 9; J gene: TRBJ2-1; V gene: TRBV29-1; CDR3 protein: CSVEQEQFF; CDR3 DNA: TGCAGCGTTGAACAGGAGCAGTTCTTC
clone size: once; D gene: -; CDR3 length: 16; J gene: TRBJ1-6; V gene: TRBV6-6; CDR3 protein: CASSLLLSQANSPLHF; CDR3 DNA: TGTGCCAGCAGTTTACTGCTGTCTCAGGCAAATTCACCCCTCCACTTT
clone size: -; D gene: -; CDR3 length: 13; J gene: TRBJ2-5; V gene: TRBV7-2; CDR3 protein: CASSVTGKETQYF; CDR3 DNA: TGTGCCAGCAGCGTAACAGGGAAAGAGACCCAGTACTTC
clone size: -; D gene: TRBD2; CDR3 length: 16; J gene: TRBJ2-1; V gene: TRBV19; CDR3 protein: CASSTTRLAAWSEQFF; CDR3 DNA: TGTGCCAGTAGTACTACTAGACTAGCTGCGTGGAGTGAGCAGTTCTTC
clone size: -; D gene: TRBD1; CDR3 length: 13; J gene: TRBJ1-2; V gene: TRBV6-2/TRBV6-3; CDR3 protein: CASSSRQGRGYTF; CDR3 DNA: TGTGCCAGCAGTTCACGACAGGGACGTGGCTACACCTTC
clone size: -; D gene: -; CDR3 length: 14; J gene: TRBJ1-4; V gene: TRBV20-1; CDR3 protein: CSASLPGANGKLFF; CDR3 DNA: TGCAGTGCTAGTCTCCCAGGGGCGAATGGGAAACTGTTTTTT